This entry features one TCR beta chain sequence. What it recognizes is unknown. Library preparation (for TCRbeta) was performed with unique molecular identifiers. TCRdb reprocessed the PCR reads with MiXCR, giving one entry per CDR3 protein. This table holds under 450,000 distinct CDR3 sequences, around 15% found once. These data originate in a study of T-cell reconstitution after alpha-beta-depleted transplantation in children. Overall study findings and caveats: Some patients' high day-60 TCRbeta diversity was attributed to recipient cells surviving conditioning. Reports say that about two months after transplant, the alpha-beta T cells came out of several hundred graft clones that had expanded. Newly produced T cells mostly accounted for T-cell counts and diversity one year post-transplant.

V was trimmed by 3 bases and J by 3 bases, leaving 12 bases between them. Germline lookup yields CDR1 WSHSY and CDR2 SAAADI. This CDR3 is 15 amino acids long. The sample in question was PBMCs, mostly from graft donor cells, obtained 360 days after TCRalphabeta/CD19-depleted stem cell transplant. The source is a boy less than two years old who had a stem cell transplant for Wiskott-Aldrich syndrome, so the T cells may come from the graft donor. This chain connects TRBV10-2 to TRBJ2-1; D not certain. The CDR3 protein is CASSEDSPIYNEQFF. The CDR3 bases are TGCGCCAGCAGTGAAGACTCCCCGATCTACAATGAGCAGTTCTTC.